What follows are 2 T cell receptor beta chains derived from one specimen sequenced in a study of PD-L1 blockade in urothelial cancer. Measured with immunoSEQ multiplex PCR; TCRdb has only the in-frame clones, and not every one. This table has about 95,000 clones, roughly 91% appearing once. Time point given: pretreatment peripheral blood. Source: PBMCs, taken around atezolizumab (anti-PD-L1) treatment. All receptors derive from a man between 60 and 75 years old with urothelial cancer.

The V call is TRBV7-2, the J call TRBJ1-1; weak D call: TRBD1 (6 bases). The ends were cut back, 5 bases at V and 8 bases at J, with 15 bases in the middle. Germline loops: CDR1 SGHTA, CDR2 FQGNSA. This CDR3 contains 13 residues. CDR3 amino acids: CASSRRRTEEAFF. Written as DNA, the CDR3 is TGTGCCAGCAGCCGCAGGAGGACAGAGGAAGCTTTCTTT.

The chain uses TRBV4-3 and TRBJ2-1; no reliable D call. V lost 2 bases and J lost 2, with 10 bases in between. Looked up from germline, CDR1 is LGHNA and CDR2 is YSLEER. The CDR3 loop spans 15 amino acids. The CDR3: CASSQLGDPYNEQFF. The DNA of the CDR3 is TGCGCCAGCAGCCAACTGGGCGACCCCTACAATGAGCAGTTCTTC.